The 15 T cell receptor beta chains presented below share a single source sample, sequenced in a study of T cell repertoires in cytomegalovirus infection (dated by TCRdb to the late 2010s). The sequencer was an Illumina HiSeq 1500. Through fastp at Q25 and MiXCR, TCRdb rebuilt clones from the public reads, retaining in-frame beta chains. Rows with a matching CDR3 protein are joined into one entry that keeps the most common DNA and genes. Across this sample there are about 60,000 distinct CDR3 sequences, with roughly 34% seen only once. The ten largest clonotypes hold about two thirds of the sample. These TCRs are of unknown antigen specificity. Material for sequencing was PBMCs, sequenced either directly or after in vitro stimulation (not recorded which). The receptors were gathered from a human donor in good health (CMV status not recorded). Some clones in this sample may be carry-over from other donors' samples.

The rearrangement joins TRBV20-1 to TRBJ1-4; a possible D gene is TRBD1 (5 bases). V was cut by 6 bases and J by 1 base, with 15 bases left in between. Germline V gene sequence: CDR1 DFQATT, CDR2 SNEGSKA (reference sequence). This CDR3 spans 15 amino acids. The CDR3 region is CSARDPKGTNEKLFF. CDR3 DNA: TGCAGTGCCAGGGATCCAAAGGGAACTAATGAAAAACTGTTTTTT.

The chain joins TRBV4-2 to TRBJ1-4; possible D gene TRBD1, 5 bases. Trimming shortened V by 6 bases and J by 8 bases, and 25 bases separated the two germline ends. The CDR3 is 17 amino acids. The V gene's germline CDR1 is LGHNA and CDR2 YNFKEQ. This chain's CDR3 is CASRKRVVTGEGEKLFF. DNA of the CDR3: TGTGCCAGCAGGAAGCGGGTTGTTACGGGGGAAGGAGAAAAACTGTTTTTT.

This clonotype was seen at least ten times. The CDR3 sequence is CASSSPYNEQFF. The DNA of the CDR3 is TGTGCCAGCAGCTCCCCGTATAATGAGCAGTTCTTC. The V call is TRBV7-2, the J call TRBJ2-1; D gene ambiguous. V was cut by 4 bases and J by 7 bases, with 8 bases left in between. This CDR3 comprises 12 residues. Germline CDR1 and CDR2: SGHTA and FQGNSA.

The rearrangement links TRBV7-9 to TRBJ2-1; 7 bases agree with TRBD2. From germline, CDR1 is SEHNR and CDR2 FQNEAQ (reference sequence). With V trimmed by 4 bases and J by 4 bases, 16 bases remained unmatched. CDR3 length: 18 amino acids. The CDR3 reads CASSSNRKEGGKYNEQFF. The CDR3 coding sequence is TGTGCCAGCAGCTCTAACCGTAAGGAGGGAGGGAAATACAATGAGCAGTTCTTC.

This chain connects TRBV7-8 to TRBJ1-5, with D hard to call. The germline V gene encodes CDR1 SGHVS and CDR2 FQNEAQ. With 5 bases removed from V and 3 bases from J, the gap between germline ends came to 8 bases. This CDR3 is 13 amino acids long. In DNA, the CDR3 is TGTGCCAGCAGCCTCGTCACCAATCAGCCCCAGCATTTT. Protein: CASSLVTNQPQHF.

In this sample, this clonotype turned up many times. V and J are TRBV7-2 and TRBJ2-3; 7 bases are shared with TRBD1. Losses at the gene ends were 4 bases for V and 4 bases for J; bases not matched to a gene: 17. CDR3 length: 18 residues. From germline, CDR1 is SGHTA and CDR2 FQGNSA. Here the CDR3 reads CASSSPSGRGGASDTQYF. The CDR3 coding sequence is TGTGCCAGCAGCTCACCATCGGGACGAGGGGGCGCGTCAGATACGCAGTATTTT.

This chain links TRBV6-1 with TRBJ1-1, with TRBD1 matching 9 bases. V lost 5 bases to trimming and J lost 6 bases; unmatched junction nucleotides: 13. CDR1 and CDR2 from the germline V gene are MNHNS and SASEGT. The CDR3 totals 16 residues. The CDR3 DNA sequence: TGTGCCAGCAGTTGGGACAGGGCTAGTGTTCGTCCTGAAGCTTTCTTT. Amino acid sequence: CASSWDRASVRPEAFF.

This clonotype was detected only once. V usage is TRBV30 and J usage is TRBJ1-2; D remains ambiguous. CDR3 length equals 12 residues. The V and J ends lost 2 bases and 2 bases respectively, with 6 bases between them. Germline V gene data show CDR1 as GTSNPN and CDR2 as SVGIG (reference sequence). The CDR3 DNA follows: TGTGCCTGGAGTCCGGGAAACTATGGCTACACCTTC. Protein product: CAWSPGNYGYTF.

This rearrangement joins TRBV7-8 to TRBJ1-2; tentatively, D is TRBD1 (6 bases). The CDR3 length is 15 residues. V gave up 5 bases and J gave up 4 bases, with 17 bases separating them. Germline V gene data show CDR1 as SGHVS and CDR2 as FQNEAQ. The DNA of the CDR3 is TGTGCCAGCAGCCACGAATGGGGGGCCGGCTATGGCTACACCTTC. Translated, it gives CASSHEWGAGYGYTF.

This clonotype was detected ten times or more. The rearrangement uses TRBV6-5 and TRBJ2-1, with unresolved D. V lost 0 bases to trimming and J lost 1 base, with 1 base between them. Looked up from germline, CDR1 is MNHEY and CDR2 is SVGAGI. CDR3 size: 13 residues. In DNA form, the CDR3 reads TGTGCCAGCAGTTACTCTTCCTACAATGAGCAGTTCTTC. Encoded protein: CASSYSSYNEQFF.

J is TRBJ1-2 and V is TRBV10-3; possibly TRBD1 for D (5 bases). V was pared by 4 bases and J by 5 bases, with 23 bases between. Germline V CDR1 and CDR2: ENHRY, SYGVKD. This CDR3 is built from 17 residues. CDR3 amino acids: CAISVLGSGGTGYGYTF. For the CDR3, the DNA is TGTGCCATCAGTGTCTTGGGATCCGGTGGTACAGGATATGGCTACACCTTC.

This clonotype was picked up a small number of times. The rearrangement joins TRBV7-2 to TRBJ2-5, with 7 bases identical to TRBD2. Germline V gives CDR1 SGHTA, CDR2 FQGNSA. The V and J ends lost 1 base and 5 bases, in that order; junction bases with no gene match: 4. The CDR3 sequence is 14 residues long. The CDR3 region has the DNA TGTGCCAGCAGCTTAGGTGCGGGGGAGGAGACCCAGTACTTC. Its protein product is CASSLGAGEETQYF.

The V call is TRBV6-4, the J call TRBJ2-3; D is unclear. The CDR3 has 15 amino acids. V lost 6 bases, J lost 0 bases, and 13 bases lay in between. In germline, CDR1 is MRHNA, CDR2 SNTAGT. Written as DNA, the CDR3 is TGTGCCAGCAGCCCCCTACGGACCAGCACAGATACGCAGTATTTT. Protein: CASSPLRTSTDTQYF.

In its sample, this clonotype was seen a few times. DNA for the CDR3: TGTGCCAGCAGCCCAACAGGACGGCCGGGGCCCCAGCATTTT. Its protein is CASSPTGRPGPQHF. The V call is TRBV12-3 or TRBV12-4, the J call TRBJ1-5; possibly TRBD1 for D (5 bases). The CDR3 sequence is 14 residues long. Trimming shortened V by 6 bases and J by 9 bases, and 18 bases separated the two germline ends.

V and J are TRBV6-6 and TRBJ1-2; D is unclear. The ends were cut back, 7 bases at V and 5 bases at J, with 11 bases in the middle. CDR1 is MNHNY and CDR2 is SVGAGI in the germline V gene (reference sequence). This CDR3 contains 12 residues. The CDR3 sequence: CASTRGRYGYTF. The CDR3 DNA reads TGTGCCAGCACCCGGGGAAGGTATGGCTACACCTTC.